These T cell receptor beta chains were read from a single sample in a study of tumor-infiltrating lymphocytes in oesophageal squamous cell carcinoma. MiXCR, run by TCRdb on the PCR reads, gives a single entry per CDR3 protein. The sample consists of some 18,000 distinct CDR3 sequences, 35% to 50% of them appearing once. Sequencing input: normal esophageal tissue next to the tumor. The receptors were sampled from a male donor with esophageal squamous cell carcinoma. Each CDR3 is given with its conserved first and last residue. D genes are given only for firm matches. Some rows have no size entry. The others give once, few or many, or a class for an expanded clone.

size	V	J	D	DNA	CDR3
.	TRBV24-1	TRBJ2-1	.	TGTGCCACCAGTGGAAGCGGAGGGGGACGCGGGTACAATGAGCAGTTCTTC	CATSGSGGGRGYNEQFF
.	TRBV12-3/TRBV12-4	TRBJ2-1	TRBD2	TGTGCCAGCATTCTAAGGCGGGGGGGCGTCGATGAGCAGTTCTTC	CASILRRGGVDEQFF
many	TRBV14	TRBJ2-5	.	TGTGCCAGCAGCCAAGGGCTGGAGACCCAGTACTTC	CASSQGLETQYF
few	TRBV6-1	TRBJ1-2	TRBD1	TGTGCCAGCAAAGAAGGGGGCGGCCTTATCTATGGCTACACCTTC	CASKEGGGLIYGYTF
.	TRBV7-8	TRBJ2-7	TRBD2	TGTGCCAGCAGCTTAGCTACGGGGACTAGTATTTACGAGCAGTACTTC	CASSLATGTSIYEQYF
.	TRBV7-3	TRBJ2-5	TRBD1	TGTGCCAGCAGCTTGGGACAGGGGCCCCATGAGCAGTACTTC	CASSLGQGPHEQYF
.	TRBV7-5	TRBJ1-2	.	.	CISVPEPPTPRDYGYTF
medium-sized	TRBV10-2	TRBJ2-1	.	TGCGCCAGCAGTAAGGTGTGGGCGTCATCGGACAATGAGCAGTTCTTC	CASSKVWASSDNEQFF
.	TRBV7-3	TRBJ2-7	.	TGTGCCAGCAGCTTAACCCACGGGGGCGAGCAGTACTTC	CASSLTHGGEQYF
.	TRBV19	TRBJ2-7	TRBD2	TGTGCCAGTAGTGCAAGTGCTAGCGGGAGGTACGAGCAGTACTTC	CASSASASGRYEQYF
medium-sized	TRBV7-9	TRBJ1-4	TRBD1	TGTGCCAGCAGCTTGGGACAGGGGCAGTGGGAAAAACTGTTTTTT	CASSLGQGQWEKLFF
.	TRBV12-3/TRBV12-4	TRBJ2-5	.	TGTGCCAGCAGTTTAAGGGCTTCCGGGGCCCAGTACTTC	CASSLRASGAQYF
.	TRBV2	TRBJ1-6	.	TGTGCCAGCAGTGTGGACCCAGATCTAGAGCAGTACTTT	CASSVDPDLEQYF
.	TRBV7-2	TRBJ2-5	TRBD2	TGTGCCAGCAGCTTAAGCGCCCCTGGGGGAGGGCAAGAGACCCAGTACTTC	CASSLSAPGGGQETQYF
few	TRBV7-9	TRBJ2-1	.	TGTGCCAGCAGCTTCGGAAATGAGCAGTTCTTC	CASSFGNEQFF
many	TRBV27	TRBJ1-6	.	TGTGCCAGCAGGATGGACAGTTTTAATTCACCCCTCCACTTT	CASRMDSFNSPLHF
many	TRBV10-3	TRBJ2-7	TRBD2	TGTGCCATCAGTGAGTCTGGGACTAGCGGGAGTTTCGGCTACGAGCAGTACTTC	CAISESGTSGSFGYEQYF
.	TRBV7-7	TRBJ2-5	TRBD1	TGTGCCAGCAGCTTGACAGGGGCGGGCAAGCAGTACTTC	CASSLTGAGKQYF
medium-sized	TRBV19	TRBJ2-1	.	TGTGCCAGTACCCCCGGGACACTAAATTCCGAGAGGTCCTACAATGAGCAGTTCTTC	CASTPGTLNSERSYNEQFF
medium-sized	TRBV7-2	TRBJ2-3	.	TGTGCCAGCAGCTGGCGAGAGCGCACAGATACGCAGTATTTT	CASSWRERTDTQYF
.	TRBV7-2	TRBJ2-7	.	TGTGCCAGCAGCCAATCACCGGACCGCCTCTACGAGCAGTACTTC	CASSQSPDRLYEQYF
.	TRBV7-4	TRBJ2-7	.	TGTGCCAGCAGCTTAGCTTCATGGTCAGGGGGGAACACTGAAGCTTTCTTC	CASSLASWSGGNTEAFF
.	TRBV11-2	TRBJ2-1	.	TGTGCCAGCAGCTTAGATCGCGGACTCCTTTCCTACAATGAGCAGTTCTTC	CASSLDRGLLSYNEQFF
.	TRBV7-6	TRBJ2-5	TRBD2	TGTGCCAGCAGCGCCCAGACTAGCGGGAGGGCCCAAGAGACCCAGTACTTC	CASSAQTSGRAQETQYF